These 13 T cell receptor beta chains came from one sample sequenced in a study of shared clonotypes between healthy human individuals (dated by TCRdb to about 2020). Library method: the immunoSEQ multiplex PCR assay. TCRdb stores this immuneACCESS table with in-frame sequences only. Part of the clones is absent; in the studies checked, under half of the shortfall reflects unresolved V genes, and no reason is known for the rest. The sample profile shows 2 million to 3 million clones; roughly 92% of them were found once. More than 0.12% of the sample rests with the top ten. What was sequenced was naive CD4+ T cells sorted from blood. Interpreted using the paper, the cell subset or site label stands for: CD45RA+ positively selected. The receptors were sampled from a man between 18 and 29 years old in good health.

The V gene is TRBV5-1, the J gene TRBJ1-2; 8 nucleotides agree with TRBD1. The germline V gene has CDR1 SGHRS and CDR2 YFSETQ. V lost 0 bases to trimming and J lost 4 bases; unmatched junction nucleotides: 17. This CDR3 has 19 residues. This CDR3 is CASSLVPPVRQGSGYGYTF. The CDR3, as DNA: TGCGCCAGCAGCTTGGTCCCCCCCGTTAGACAGGGGAGTGGCTATGGCTACACCTTC.

V is TRBV11-3 and J is TRBJ1-1; TRBD1 aligns across 7 bases. Per germline, CDR1 SGHNT and CDR2 YENEEA. The CDR3 contains 14 residues. The junction had 2 bases not matched to a gene; V was cut back by 4 bases and J by 0 bases. The chain's CDR3 is CASSSGQMNTEAFF. The DNA for the CDR3 is TGTGCCAGCAGCTCGGGACAGATGAACACTGAAGCTTTCTTT.

CDR3 region: CASSWASLSYEQYF. CDR3 DNA: TGCGCCAGCAGCTGGGCTTCGTTGTCCTACGAGCAGTACTTC. The rearrangement uses TRBV5-1 and TRBJ2-7; D unresolved. The length of the CDR3 is 14 residues. Germline V lookup: CDR1 SGHRS, CDR2 YFSETQ. V lost 3 bases to trimming and J lost 1 base, with 11 bases between them.

The chain combines TRBV11-2 with TRBJ2-3, with D possibly being TRBD2 (5 bases). Per the germline V gene, CDR1 is SGHAT and CDR2 is FQNNGV. CDR3 length: 16 residues. The ends were cut back, 2 bases at V and 2 bases at J, with 14 bases in the middle. CDR3 DNA: TGTGCCAGCAGCTTAACATCGAGCGGAATCACAGATACGCAGTATTTT. This codes for CASSLTSSGITDTQYF.

The rearrangement links TRBV19 to TRBJ1-5; the D is unclear. The CDR3 totals 12 residues. V was trimmed by 6 bases and J by 13 bases, leaving 16 bases between them. The V gene's germline CDR1 is LNHDA and CDR2 SQIVND (reference sequence). Here the CDR3 DNA reads TGTGCCAGTAGGCTAGGCAGCCTACCTCAGCATTTT. It yields the protein CASRLGSLPQHF.

The CDR3 nucleotides are TGTGCCAGCAGTGAAGGCCAATATCGTAGTTACGAGCAGTACTTC. Translating gives CASSEGQYRSYEQYF. This chain joins TRBV6-1 and TRBJ2-7; no clear D gene. The germline gives CDR1 MNHNS, CDR2 SASEGT. This CDR3 is built from 15 residues. Between the trimmed V and J ends, which lost 1 base and 4 bases, there was a span of 14 bases.

The chain combines TRBV5-1 with TRBJ1-4; 7 positions match TRBD1. V lost 4 bases, J lost 8 bases, and 11 bases stayed unmatched. Germline V CDR1 and CDR2: SGHRS, YFSETQ. CDR3 length equals 15 residues. CDR3 DNA: TGCGCCAGCAGCGTACCGACAGGGCTGGGGGAAAAACTGTTTTTT. This translates into CASSVPTGLGEKLFF.

The V and J genes are TRBV7-9 and TRBJ2-3; D is possibly TRBD2 (6 bases). Germline loops: CDR1 SEHNR, CDR2 FQNEAQ (reference sequence). Trimming cost V 6 bases and J 2 bases, with 12 bases left between them. This CDR3 contains 14 residues. The CDR3, as DNA: TGTGCCAGCAGAATCGGGGGACTCACAGATACGCAGTATTTT. Translated, it gives CASRIGGLTDTQYF. Variable domain in full (rest from reference TRBV7-9 and TRBJ2-3): DTGVSQNPRHKITKRGQNVTFRCDPISEHNRLYWYRQTLGQGPEFLTYFQNEAQLEKSRLLSDRFSAERPKGSFSTLEIQRTEQGDSAMYLCASRIGGLTDTQYFGPGTRLTVL.

This chain connects TRBV18 to TRBJ1-3; TRBD1 agrees at 10 bases. This CDR3 has 19 residues. In germline, CDR1 is KGHSH, CDR2 LQKENI. Germline trimming cut 4 bases from V and 0 bases from J; bases unmatched to any gene: 12. The CDR3 DNA sequence: TGTGCCAGCTCACAGCGGGACAGGGGCCCCGGAGTCTCTGGAAACACCATATATTTT. Translating it yields CASSQRDRGPGVSGNTIYF. Supplemented by reference TRBV18 and TRBJ1-3, the full variable domain reads NAGVMQNPRHLVRRRGQEARLRCSPMKGHSHVYWYRQLPEEGLKFMVYLQKENIIDESGMPKERFSAEFPKEGPSILRIQQVVRGDSAAYFCASSQRDRGPGVSGNTIYFGEGSWLTVV.

Note on this clone: The sample contains more than one DNA sequence encoding this CDR3. The chain has TRBV5-1 and TRBJ2-7, with D uncertain. Deletions cut 0 bases from V and 3 bases from J, with 4 bases between. The CDR3 sequence is 12 residues long. Germline V gene data show CDR1 as SGHRS and CDR2 as YFSETQ. The CDR3 DNA follows: TGCGCCAGCAGCTTGGGACACTACGAGCAGTACTTC. It translates to CASSLGHYEQYF.

As DNA, the CDR3 is TGTGCCAGCAAAGGGACACCCGGGAATTTAGACCTCCACTTT. Translated: CASKGTPGNLDLHF. V and J are TRBV2 and TRBJ1-6, with a weak D call TRBD1 (6 bases). The length of the CDR3 is 14 residues. Trimming pared 7 bases from V and 15 bases from J, leaving 22 bases between. The germline CDR1 and CDR2 sequences are SNHLY and FYNNEI. Based on the CDR3 plus reference TRBV2 and TRBJ1-6, the full variable domain is EPEVTQTPSHQVTQMGQEVILRCVPISNHLYFYWYRQILGQKVEFLVSFYNNEISEKSEIFDDQFSVERPDGSNFTLKIRSTKLEDSAMYFCASKGTPGNLDLHFGNGTRLTVT.

With regard to this clone: Distinct nucleotide sequences in the sample also encode this CDR3. The chain joins TRBV2 to TRBJ2-5; 10 bases are shared with TRBD2. V lost 1 base and J lost 4; bases outside the gene matches: 3. The germline V gene has CDR1 SNHLY and CDR2 FYNNEI. The CDR3 sequence is 15 residues long. CDR3 loop: CASSEGLAGVETQYF. The DNA for the CDR3 is TGTGCCAGCAGTGAAGGGCTAGCGGGGGTAGAGACCCAGTACTTC.

The chain uses TRBV6-6 and TRBJ1-1; 8 bases match TRBD1. V shed 8 bases, J shed 1 base, and the junction held 0 bases outside the gene matches. This CDR3 contains 12 residues. The germline gives CDR1 MNHNY, CDR2 SVGAGI (reference sequence). The CDR3 nucleotides read TGTGCCAGCGGACAGGGGAACACTGAAGCTTTCTTT. This codes for CASGQGNTEAFF.